These 28 T cell receptor beta chains were all obtained from the same sample, sequenced in a study of T cells after yellow fever vaccination. TCRdb itself ran the 5' RACE reads through MiXCR, one entry per CDR3 protein. The table records hundreds of thousands of distinct CDR3 sequences, less than 20% of them present only once. Sequencing used PBMCs, obtained about 5 days after the first yellow fever vaccination. The source of these receptors is a young man who received the YFV17D yellow fever vaccine.

The chain couples TRBV5-1 to TRBJ2-2; the match to TRBD2 covers 8 bases. The CDR3 has 15 residues. V was pared by 4 bases and J by 4 bases, with 6 bases of the junction left unmatched. CDR1 and CDR2 from the germline V gene are SGHRS and YFSETQ. CDR3 in DNA: TGCGCCAGCAGCATTACTAGCGGTAGCACCGGGGAGCTGTTTTTT. Amino acid sequence: CASSITSGSTGELFF.

The V gene is TRBV27, the J gene TRBJ1-2; D is unclear. CDR3 size: 13 residues. The V end lost 4 bases, the J end lost 4 bases, and 10 bases lay between the germline ends. The germline V gene encodes CDR1 MNHEY and CDR2 SMNVEV (reference sequence). DNA of the CDR3: TGTGCCAGCAGTTCCCGGACCAGCTATGGCTACACCTTC. It codes for CASSSRTSYGYTF.

This clonotype turned up a few times. The rearrangement joins TRBV19 to TRBJ2-1; a weak D match, TRBD2 (5 bases). From germline, CDR1 is LNHDA and CDR2 SQIVND (reference sequence). V lost 7 bases, J lost 4 bases, and 20 bases lay in between. The CDR3 loop spans 16 amino acids. CDR3 loop: CASINPRGEEYNEQFF. For the CDR3, the DNA is TGTGCCAGTATCAACCCCCGGGGTGAGGAGTACAATGAGCAGTTCTTC.

The chain uses TRBV7-9 and TRBJ2-7, with unresolved D. This CDR3 spans 13 amino acids. V shed 2 bases and J shed 1 base, with 6 bases lying between them. Per the germline V gene, CDR1 is SEHNR and CDR2 is FQNEAQ (reference sequence). In nucleotides, the CDR3 is TGTGCCAGCAGCTTAACACGATCCTACGAGCAGTACTTC. Translated: CASSLTRSYEQYF.

The CDR3 spells CASSLGLKTGNGELFF. The CDR3, as DNA: TGTGCCAGCAGCTTAGGCCTTAAGACTGGGAACGGGGAGCTGTTTTTT. The chain links TRBV7-9 to TRBJ2-2; no definite D call. V was trimmed by 1 base and J by 7 bases, leaving 16 bases between them. CDR3 size: 16 residues. CDR1 and CDR2 from the germline V gene are SEHNR and FQNEAQ (reference sequence).

This clonotype has a handful of counts. The chain has TRBV10-2 and TRBJ2-7, with 9 positions matching TRBD2. The CDR3 is made up of 13 amino acids. V was clipped by 8 bases and J by 3 bases; unmatched bases: 5. CDR1 and CDR2 from the germline V gene are WSHSY and SAAADI. CDR3 bases: TGCGCCAGCCTGCGGGGGGGGTTCTACGAGCAGTACTTC. It yields the protein CASLRGGFYEQYF.

This clonotype was found a few times. V gene TRBV6-1 combines with J gene TRBJ1-1; 7 nucleotides match TRBD1. CDR3 length: 15 residues. Germline trimming cut 10 bases from V and 9 bases from J; bases unmatched to any gene: 20. Looked up from germline, CDR1 is MNHNS and CDR2 is SASEGT. CDR3 residues: CAIGDSGTANVKAFF. Written as DNA, the CDR3 is TGTGCCATCGGAGACTCCGGGACAGCAAATGTCAAAGCTTTCTTT.

The J gene is TRBJ2-7, the V gene TRBV7-9, with 7 nucleotides matching TRBD1. The CDR3 runs to 15 residues. Germline V gives CDR1 SEHNR, CDR2 FQNEAQ (reference sequence). The ends lost 0 bases at V and 2 bases at J; junction bases unmatched: 4. The CDR3 nucleotides are TGTGCCAGCAGCTTAGCCGGGACAGAGCCCTACGAGCAGTACTTC. Its translation: CASSLAGTEPYEQYF.

The J gene is TRBJ2-3, the V gene TRBV10-1; D may be TRBD2 (5 bases). Trimming shortened V by 2 bases and J by 1 base, and 10 bases separated the two germline ends. The V gene's germline CDR1 is WNHNN and CDR2 SYGVQD (reference sequence). This CDR3 is 15 amino acids long. As DNA, the CDR3 is TGCGCCAGCAGTGAGGACTATCCGGGCACAGATACGCAGTATTTT. This translates into CASSEDYPGTDTQYF.

This clonotype has more than one count but fewer than ten. The chain combines TRBV24-1 with TRBJ1-1, with a tentative D call TRBD1 (5 bases). Trimming cost V 5 bases and J 5 bases, with 11 bases left between them. The CDR3 runs 13 residues. CDR1 and CDR2 from the germline V gene are KGHDR and SFDVKD. Written as DNA, the CDR3 is TGTGCCACCAGTGCCGGGACGGGGACTGAAGCTTTCTTT. Encoded protein: CATSAGTGTEAFF.

V is TRBV7-9 and J is TRBJ2-3, with TRBD1 identical over 10 bases. Germline CDR1 reads SEHNR; CDR2 reads FQNEAQ (reference sequence). The CDR3 is 13 residues long. The V segment lost 5 bases and the J segment 8 bases; nucleotides outside the gene matches: 4. The CDR3 region is CASSRRDRGTQYF. As DNA, the CDR3 is TGTGCCAGCAGCCGCCGGGACAGGGGTACGCAGTATTTT. Based on the CDR3 plus reference TRBV7-9 and TRBJ2-3, the full variable domain is DTGVSQNPRHKITKRGQNVTFRCDPISEHNRLYWYRQTLGQGPEFLTYFQNEAQLEKSRLLSDRFSAERPKGSFSTLEIQRTEQGDSAMYLCASSRRDRGTQYFGPGTRLTVL.

This chain joins TRBV20-1 and TRBJ1-6; the match to TRBD1 covers 7 bases. From germline, CDR1 is DFQATT and CDR2 SNEGSKA (reference sequence). J gave up 11 bases and V 6 bases, and 7 bases lay outside the gene matches. The CDR3 totals 12 residues. The chain's CDR3 is CSARDSQPPLHF. For the CDR3, the DNA is TGCAGTGCGCGGGACAGCCAGCCACCCCTCCACTTT.

The chain couples TRBV5-5 to TRBJ1-1; tentative D call: TRBD1 (6 bases). Trimming pared 6 bases from V and 4 bases from J, leaving 28 bases between. The germline V gene has CDR1 SGHKS and CDR2 YYEKEE (reference sequence). This CDR3 region has 18 residues. The CDR3 region has the DNA TGTGCCAGCATCCCTTCTACAGGGCGAGCCCGGGTCCCCACTGAAGCTTTCTTT. It yields the protein CASIPSTGRARVPTEAFF.

The chain links TRBV11-2 to TRBJ1-1, with TRBD1 as a possible D gene (5 bases). Trimming stripped 5 bases from V and 4 bases from J, with 17 bases between. This CDR3 comprises 15 residues. Germline V gives CDR1 SGHAT, CDR2 FQNNGV. As DNA, the CDR3 is TGTGCCAGCAGCACTACGTTGGGGGTCGGCACTGAAGCTTTCTTT. Translated, it gives CASSTTLGVGTEAFF.

V and J are TRBV27 and TRBJ1-1; 10 bases fit TRBD1. Losses at the gene ends were 5 bases for V and 3 bases for J; bases not matched to a gene: 18. Germline CDR1 reads MNHEY; CDR2 reads SMNVEV (reference sequence). CDR3 length: 19 amino acids. CDR3 protein: CASSPLTGGDPGWDTEAFF. CDR3 nucleotide sequence: TGTGCCAGCAGTCCCTTGACAGGGGGCGACCCTGGGTGGGACACTGAAGCTTTCTTT.

The rearrangement uses TRBV10-3 and TRBJ2-5; weak D call: TRBD1 (6 bases). V was trimmed by 0 bases and J by 5 bases, leaving 16 bases between them. Germline V gene lookup returns CDR1 ENHRY and CDR2 SYGVKD. This CDR3 contains 16 residues. The CDR3 sequence is CAISESDGQGLETQYF. The CDR3 nucleotides are TGTGCCATCAGTGAGTCTGATGGGCAGGGGCTGGAGACCCAGTACTTC.

This clonotype was found a few times. CDR3 protein: CASSQVGMAGELFF. DNA of the CDR3: TGCGCCAGCAGCCAAGTTGGTATGGCCGGGGAGCTGTTTTTT. The rearrangement links TRBV4-3 to TRBJ2-2; D gene uncertain. The germline V and J ends were trimmed by 1 base and 6 bases, with 9 bases remaining between them. Germline V gene lookup returns CDR1 LGHNA and CDR2 YSLEER. The CDR3 is 14 residues long.

The rearrangement links TRBV12-3 or TRBV12-4 to TRBJ1-4; 7 positions match TRBD1. V shed 1 base and J 9 bases; nucleotides not matched to a gene: 8. The CDR3 loop spans 15 amino acids. The CDR3 DNA reads as TGTGCCAGCAGTTTAGGGGGGGCAGGGGGTAAAAAACTGTTTTTT. It codes for CASSLGGAGGKKLFF.

This clonotype was recorded at least ten times. This rearrangement joins TRBV11-3 to TRBJ2-7; D uncertain. This CDR3 comprises 13 residues. Germline-derived CDR1 and CDR2 are SGHNT and YENEEA. V was pared by 6 bases and J by 1 base, with 10 bases between. The CDR3 DNA reads TGTGCCAGCAGGCGGAAAATATCCTACGAGCAGTACGTC. It codes for CASRRKISYEQYV.

The CDR3 spells CASRSSEGAEAFF. The DNA of the CDR3 is TGTGCCAGCAGGTCGTCGGAGGGGGCTGAAGCTTTCTTT. The genes are TRBV12-3 or TRBV12-4 and TRBJ1-1; a possible D gene is TRBD1 (6 bases). Trimming left V 6 bases short and J 6 bases short, with 14 bases between. The CDR3 is made up of 13 amino acids.

V gene TRBV5-4 combines with J gene TRBJ1-4, with 7 bases matching TRBD1. V lost 2 bases, J lost 6 bases, and 10 bases stayed unmatched. This CDR3 has 16 residues. The germline gives CDR1 SGHNT, CDR2 YYREEE (reference sequence). The CDR3 DNA follows: TGTGCCAGCAGCTTCGGGCAGGGGGAAGGATATGAAAAACTGTTTTTT. Its translation: CASSFGQGEGYEKLFF.

This clonotype showed up just a few times. J is TRBJ1-1 and V is TRBV5-4, with a tentative D call TRBD1 (5 bases). Deletions cut 3 bases from V and 0 bases from J, with 12 bases between. The V gene's germline CDR1 is SGHNT and CDR2 YYREEE (reference sequence). CDR3 length: 15 residues. The CDR3 loop is CASSSAGALNTEAFF. CDR3 sequence (DNA): TGTGCCAGCAGCTCTGCCGGGGCCCTGAACACTGAAGCTTTCTTT.

This rearrangement joins TRBV4-2 to TRBJ1-2, with D perhaps matching TRBD1 (6 bases). The V gene lost 0 bases and the J gene lost 6 bases, with 11 bases spanning the gap. This CDR3 comprises 14 residues. CDR1 is LGHNA, CDR2 YNFKEQ, per germline. CDR3 region: CASSQDTGRDGYTF. The CDR3 nucleotides are TGTGCCAGCAGCCAAGATACAGGGAGGGATGGCTACACCTTC.

This clonotype was counted between two and nine times. The rearrangement joins TRBV4-1 to TRBJ1-5; the D is unclear. Looked up from germline, CDR1 is MGHRA and CDR2 is YSYEKL. Trimming shortened V by 0 bases and J by 5 bases, and 8 bases separated the two germline ends. This CDR3 comprises 14 residues. The CDR3 loop is CASSQDWSDQPQHF. The CDR3 DNA sequence: TGCGCCAGCAGCCAAGATTGGAGTGATCAGCCCCAGCATTTT.

This chain joins TRBV20-1 and TRBJ1-1; no clear D gene. CDR1 and CDR2 (germline): DFQATT, SNEGSKA (reference sequence). CDR3 length: 13 residues. Trimming took 5 bases from V and 1 from J, leaving 11 bases between them. The CDR3 sequence is CSAPVNRNTEAFF. For the CDR3, the DNA is TGCAGTGCTCCTGTTAACAGGAACACTGAAGCTTTCTTT.

This clonotype occurred a few times. V is TRBV4-2 and J is TRBJ1-5; D is undetermined. Per the germline V gene, CDR1 is LGHNA and CDR2 is YNFKEQ. Trimming stripped 1 base from V and 6 bases from J, with 7 bases between. The CDR3 consists of 13 residues. CDR3 sequence (DNA): TGTGCCAGCAGCCAAGGAGACCTTCAGCCCCAGCATTTT. Its protein product is CASSQGDLQPQHF.

This clonotype was seen a handful of times. The chain has TRBV10-3 and TRBJ2-5; TRBD2 is a possible D gene (7 bases). This CDR3 is built from 16 residues. Germline V gene lookup returns CDR1 ENHRY and CDR2 SYGVKD. V shed 3 bases and J shed 5 bases, with 19 bases lying between them. CDR3 region: CAISEGGGGEYETQYF. The CDR3 region has the DNA TGTGCCATCAGTGAAGGAGGAGGGGGGGAGTATGAGACCCAGTACTTC.

This clonotype appeared a few times. The rearrangement links TRBV18 to TRBJ1-1; D unclear. Germline V gene sequence: CDR1 KGHSH, CDR2 LQKENI. With 2 bases removed from V and 10 bases from J, the gap between germline ends came to 14 bases. This CDR3 is 13 amino acids long. The CDR3 loop reads CASSPGPGVRAFF. CDR3 bases: TGTGCCAGCTCACCAGGTCCCGGGGTCAGAGCTTTCTTT.